One and the same sample provided the 25 T cell receptor beta chains below, sequenced in a study of blood T cell repertoires in COVID-19. The method was immunoSEQ multiplex PCR; TCRdb's version includes in-frame clones alone and lacks a portion of them. The sample holds under 450,000 clones; roughly 90% are singletons and the top ten take about 0.9%. The sample comprised PBMCs or T cells enriched from blood (not recorded which). The receptors stem from a middle-aged woman who had been exposed to COVID-19.

The chain employs TRBV10-3 and TRBJ2-1, with 12 bases aligning to TRBD2. V lost 6 bases to trimming and J lost 7 bases; unmatched junction nucleotides: 7. Germline V gene data show CDR1 as ENHRY and CDR2 as SYGVKD. The CDR3 totals 15 residues. CDR3: CAISPGLAGNNEQFF. The CDR3 DNA follows: TGTGCCATCAGCCCTGGACTAGCGGGAAATAATGAGCAGTTCTTC.

J is TRBJ1-1 and V is TRBV7-2; D gene uncertain. This CDR3 comprises 14 residues. The V end lost 7 bases, the J end lost 5 bases, and 17 bases lay between the germline ends. CDR1 SGHTA and CDR2 FQGNSA come from the germline V gene. The CDR3 DNA follows: TGTGCCAGCACTCCCGGGAGGAGATGGACTGAAGCTTTCTTT. Its translation is CASTPGRRWTEAFF. The full variable domain, its missing parts supplied by reference TRBV7-2 and TRBJ1-1, is GAGVSQSPSNKVTEKGKDVELRCDPISGHTALYWYRQSLGQGLEFLIYFQGNSAPDKSGLPSDRFSAERTGGSVSTLTIQRTQQEDSAVYLCASTPGRRWTEAFFGQGTRLTVV.

V usage is TRBV20-1 and J usage is TRBJ1-5, with D uncertain. CDR1 DFQATT and CDR2 SNEGSKA come from the germline V gene (reference sequence). Trimming removed 3 bases at V and 7 bases at J, with 13 bases between. This CDR3 is 13 amino acids long. The DNA for the CDR3 is TGCAGTGCTAGTGCGGGATTGCAGCAGCCCCAGCATTTT. Translated: CSASAGLQQPQHF.

This clone was picked up one time. The V and J genes are TRBV18 and TRBJ1-2, with a tentative D call TRBD1 (6 bases). CDR3 length: 16 residues. The germline CDR1 and CDR2 sequences are KGHSH and LQKENI. The ends were cut back, 3 bases at V and 3 bases at J, with 17 bases in the middle. This CDR3 is CASSPGGGRRDYGYTF. CDR3 DNA sequence: TGTGCCAGCTCACCTGGGGGGGGGCGCCGGGACTATGGCTACACCTTC.

The V call is TRBV3-1 (or the pseudogene TRBV3-2), the J call TRBJ1-1, with TRBD1 identical over 7 bases. V shed 8 bases and J 3 bases; nucleotides not matched to a gene: 6. The CDR3 is made up of 13 amino acids. CDR1 is LGHDT, CDR2 YNNKEL, per germline (reference sequence). CDR3 bases: TGTGCCAGCCTCCGGACAGGAGACACTGAAGCTTTCTTT. It yields the protein CASLRTGDTEAFF.

This clone has just a few counts. V is TRBV7-6 and J is TRBJ1-5; D is unclear. The CDR3 loop spans 13 amino acids. From germline, CDR1 is SGHVS and CDR2 FNYEAQ. V was pared by 5 bases and J by 0 bases, with 5 bases between. The CDR3: CASSVNSNQPQHF. In nucleotides, the CDR3 is TGTGCCAGCAGCGTAAATAGCAATCAGCCCCAGCATTTT.

This clone appeared a single time. V usage is TRBV19 and J usage is TRBJ2-3; the match to TRBD2 covers 7 bases. CDR3 length: 15 amino acids. The V gene's germline CDR1 is LNHDA and CDR2 SQIVND (reference sequence). Trimming took 5 bases from V and 5 from J; bases not matched to a gene: 10. Here the CDR3 reads CASSARAGSGDTQYF. CDR3 nucleotides: TGTGCCAGTAGTGCCCGAGCGGGGTCCGGAGATACGCAGTATTTT.

The chain joins TRBV5-1 to TRBJ2-7; 11 bases fit TRBD2. The CDR3 loop spans 16 amino acids. Germline trimming cut 4 bases from V and 2 bases from J; bases unmatched to any gene: 8. CDR1 and CDR2 (germline): SGHRS, YFSETQ. The CDR3 region is CASSRTGTSGAYEQYF. CDR3 DNA sequence: TGCGCCAGCAGCAGAACCGGGACTAGCGGAGCCTACGAGCAGTACTTC. The variable domain in full, completed from reference TRBV5-1 and TRBJ2-7, reads KAGVTQTPRYLIKTRGQQVTLSCSPISGHRSVSWYQQTPGQGLQFLFEYFSETQRNKGNFPGRFSGRQFSNSRSEMNVSTLELGDSALYLCASSRTGTSGAYEQYFGPGTRLTVT.

J is TRBJ2-1 and V is TRBV19; a possible D gene is TRBD1 (7 bases). Trimming shortened V by 9 bases and J by 7 bases, and 19 bases separated the two germline ends. The CDR3 is 14 amino acids. Germline lookup yields CDR1 LNHDA and CDR2 SQIVND (reference sequence). CDR3 sequence (DNA): TGTGCCAGCTTACAGCCTCAGGGGGGAAATGAGCAGTTCTTC. It codes for CASLQPQGGNEQFF.

J is TRBJ2-1 and V is TRBV5-6; the match to TRBD2 covers 12 bases. This CDR3 contains 17 residues. Germline CDR1 is SGHDT and CDR2 is YYEEEE. J was trimmed by 4 bases and V by 4 bases; bases with no gene match: 9. For the CDR3, the DNA is TGTGCCAGCAGCACCGAGACTAGCGGGGGACCATACAATGAGCAGTTCTTC. Amino acids: CASSTETSGGPYNEQFF.

The rearrangement links TRBV3-1 (or the pseudogene TRBV3-2) to TRBJ1-6; 7 bases are shared with TRBD1. The CDR3 covers 15 residues. V lost 8 bases to trimming and J lost 6 bases; unmatched junction nucleotides: 10. Germline assignment: CDR1 LGHDT and CDR2 YNNKEL (reference sequence). DNA for the CDR3: TGTGCCAGCTCACCAGGGGGGACACCTAATTCACCCCTCCACTTT. Its translation: CASSPGGTPNSPLHF.

A few counts support this clone. The V and J genes are TRBV6-5 and TRBJ2-7; unclear D gene. Germline CDR1 reads MNHEY; CDR2 reads SVGAGI. V was pared by 6 bases and J by 4 bases, with 4 bases between. The CDR3 totals 10 residues. For the CDR3, the DNA is TGTGCCAGCAGCGTTTACGAGCAGTACTTC. Its protein product is CASSVYEQYF.

The V call is TRBV19, the J call TRBJ1-6; 7 bases map to TRBD1. The CDR3 loop spans 15 amino acids. Germline CDR1 and CDR2: LNHDA and SQIVND (reference sequence). V lost 8 bases and J lost 7; bases outside the gene matches: 11. DNA of the CDR3: TGTGCCAGTGATAAACAGGGGTTCGGCAATTCACCCCTCCACTTT. Translated: CASDKQGFGNSPLHF.

The chain is built from TRBV5-4 and TRBJ1-2, with D maybe TRBD1 (6 bases). The V end was cut by 1 base, the J end by 1 base, with 11 bases between. The germline V gene has CDR1 SGHNT and CDR2 YYREEE (reference sequence). The CDR3 is made up of 15 amino acids. Written as DNA, the CDR3 is TGTGCCAGCAGCTTGTTCGACAGGAGTAACTATGGCTACACCTTC. Translating gives CASSLFDRSNYGYTF.

The rearrangement uses TRBV6-5 and TRBJ2-1; 8 nucleotides match TRBD2. The CDR3 consists of 15 residues. V trimming: 6 bases; J trimming: 8 bases; junction bases outside the gene matches: 12. The germline CDR1 and CDR2 sequences are MNHEY and SVGAGI. DNA of the CDR3: TGTGCCAGCAGCCGGACTAGCCCCGAGTCACATGAGCAGTTCTTC. This encodes CASSRTSPESHEQFF.

The gene calls are TRBV4-3 and TRBJ1-1, with 9 bases lining up with TRBD1. V shed 0 bases and J 11 bases; nucleotides not matched to a gene: 16. The CDR3 length is 17 residues. The V gene's germline CDR1 is LGHNA and CDR2 YSLEER. In DNA form, the CDR3 reads TGCGCCAGCAGCCAAGAGTCGACAGGGGGTTATAACAATCAGGCTTTCTTT. It translates to CASSQESTGGYNNQAFF.

The chain has TRBV5-4 and TRBJ2-5; 9 nucleotides align to TRBD2. The junction had 13 bases not matched to a gene; V was cut back by 6 bases and J by 7 bases. The CDR3 is 15 residues long. Germline loops: CDR1 SGHNT, CDR2 YYREEE (reference sequence). CDR3 nucleotides: TGTGCCAGCACGCCCCAGGGACTAGCAGGGGGGACCCAGTACTTC. This gives the protein CASTPQGLAGGTQYF.

The rearrangement uses TRBV19 and TRBJ1-2, with 10 nucleotides matching TRBD1. J gave up 3 bases and V 0 bases, and 4 bases lay outside the gene matches. The germline V gene encodes CDR1 LNHDA and CDR2 SQIVND (reference sequence). The CDR3 covers 16 residues. The CDR3 DNA follows: TGTGCCAGTAGTATAGATCGAGGGACAGGGGACTATGGCTACACCTTC. This codes for CASSIDRGTGDYGYTF.

The CDR3 DNA sequence: TGTGCCAGCAGCTTAGGTGCGGTTGGGAATGAGCAGTTCTTC. Its protein product is CASSLGAVGNEQFF. The chain links TRBV7-9 to TRBJ2-1; D not resolved. CDR1 is SEHNR and CDR2 is FQNEAQ in the germline V gene (reference sequence). CDR3 size: 14 residues. Trimming removed 1 base from V and 7 bases from J, with 11 bases in between.

The chain couples TRBV7-2 to TRBJ2-2; the D is unclear. The V gene lost 2 bases and the J gene lost 5 bases, with 15 bases spanning the gap. CDR3 length: 16 residues. In germline, CDR1 is SGHTA, CDR2 FQGNSA. CDR3 in DNA: TGTGCCAGCAGCTTATTGCCGGGTCGTTGGACCGGGGAGCTGTTTTTT. Amino acids: CASSLLPGRWTGELFF.

The CDR3 reads CAWSRLGTGYYGYTF. CDR3 in DNA: TGTGCCTGGAGTCGTCTCGGGACAGGGTACTATGGCTACACCTTC. The chain joins TRBV30 to TRBJ1-2, with TRBD1 matching 9 bases. CDR1 is GTSNPN and CDR2 is SVGIG in the germline V gene (reference sequence). V was pared by 2 bases and J by 3 bases, with 7 bases of the junction left unmatched. CDR3 size: 15 residues.

This chain links TRBV27 with TRBJ1-2; the D is unclear. V was cut by 6 bases and J by 5 bases, with 13 bases left in between. The CDR3 spans 13 residues. Per the germline V gene, CDR1 is MNHEY and CDR2 is SMNVEV (reference sequence). CDR3 loop: CASRRAVQYGYTF. DNA for the CDR3: TGTGCCAGCAGGAGGGCGGTACAGTATGGCTACACCTTC.

The chain employs TRBV13 and TRBJ2-4, with 12 bases fitting TRBD2. In germline, CDR1 is PRHDT, CDR2 FYEKMQ (reference sequence). This CDR3 has 20 amino acids. The ends lost 5 bases at V and 0 bases at J; junction bases unmatched: 14. The CDR3 nucleotides are TGTGCCAGCAGCCCCAGTGGTTCTAGCGGGGGGGCAGGAGCCAAAAACATTCAGTACTTC. Its protein product is CASSPSGSSGGAGAKNIQYF.

This chain connects TRBV7-2 to TRBJ1-6, with TRBD1 matching over 7 bases. Germline V CDR1 and CDR2: SGHTA, FQGNSA. The CDR3 is made up of 17 amino acids. Trimming at V came to 5 bases and at J to 2 bases, leaving 9 bases not matched to a gene. Here the CDR3 reads CASSPQTGTTYNSPLHF. CDR3 in DNA: TGTGCCAGCAGCCCCCAGACAGGGACGACCTATAATTCACCCCTCCACTTT. Full variable domain (missing parts from reference TRBV7-2 and TRBJ1-6): GAGVSQSPSNKVTEKGKDVELRCDPISGHTALYWYRQSLGQGLEFLIYFQGNSAPDKSGLPSDRFSAERTGGSVSTLTIQRTQQEDSAVYLCASSPQTGTTYNSPLHFGNGTRLTVT.

V gene TRBV9 combines with J gene TRBJ2-3; 12 bases line up with TRBD2. The CDR3 extends over 16 amino acids. Trimming removed 0 bases from V and 4 bases from J; junction bases left unmatched: 3. The germline CDR1 and CDR2 sequences are SGDLS and YYNGEE. In nucleotides, the CDR3 is TGTGCCAGCAGCGTAGGGACTAGCGGGATTTCAGATACGCAGTATTTT. Encoded protein: CASSVGTSGISDTQYF.